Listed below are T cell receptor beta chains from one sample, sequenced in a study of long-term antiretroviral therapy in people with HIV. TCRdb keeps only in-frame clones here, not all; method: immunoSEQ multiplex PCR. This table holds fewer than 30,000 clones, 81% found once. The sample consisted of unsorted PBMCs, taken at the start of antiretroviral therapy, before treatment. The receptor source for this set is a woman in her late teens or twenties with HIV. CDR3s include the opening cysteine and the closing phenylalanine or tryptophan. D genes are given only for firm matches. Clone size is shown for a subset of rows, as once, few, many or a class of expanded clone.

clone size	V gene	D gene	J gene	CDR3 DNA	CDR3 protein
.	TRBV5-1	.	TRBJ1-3	TGCGCCAGCAGCCGGGGTAAAGCTGGAAACACCATATATTTT	CASSRGKAGNTIYF
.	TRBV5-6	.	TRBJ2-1	TGTGCCAGCAGCGGGGGGCTTGAGCAGTTCTTC	CASSGGLEQFF
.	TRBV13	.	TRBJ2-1	TGTGCCAGCAGCTCCTCCGACATATACAATGAGCAGTTCTTC	CASSSSDIYNEQFF
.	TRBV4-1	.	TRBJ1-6	TGCGCCAGCAGCCAAGAAACCCCTTCACCCCTCCACTTT	CASSQETPSPLHF
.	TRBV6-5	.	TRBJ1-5	TGTGCCAGCAGTTACAGGGCTCCCTCCTTCAATCAGCCCCAGCATTTT	CASSYRAPSFNQPQHF
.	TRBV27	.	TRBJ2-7	TGTGCCAGCAGCCCTGCGGGTTGGGCCCTGTCGGACTACGAGCAGTACTTC	CASSPAGWALSDYEQYF
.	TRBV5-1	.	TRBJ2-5	TGCGCCAGCAGCTTGGGGGGGGCTGAAGAGACCCAGTACTTC	CASSLGGAEETQYF
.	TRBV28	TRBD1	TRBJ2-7	TGTGCCAGCAGCCTGGACAGGCAGCCTCCCTACGAGCAGTACTTC	CASSLDRQPPYEQYF
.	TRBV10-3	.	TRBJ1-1	TGTGCCATCAGAAGTGGCACAAACACTGAAGCTTTCTTT	CAIRSGTNTEAFF
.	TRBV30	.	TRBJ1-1	TGTGCCTGGAGCGTACAAGAGACAGAAGCTTTCTTT	CAWSVQETEAFF
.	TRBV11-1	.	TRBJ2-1	TGTGCCAGCAGCCAACTGCAAGCACGGGGGATTGAGCAGTTCTTC	CASSQLQARGIEQFF
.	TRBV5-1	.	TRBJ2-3	TGCGCCAGCAGCTTTAGCGACGGAAGCACAGATACGCAGTATTTT	CASSFSDGSTDTQYF
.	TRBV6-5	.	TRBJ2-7	TGTGCCAGCAGTCGTCCCGGGACTGACCCGAGCGAGCAGTACTTC	CASSRPGTDPSEQYF
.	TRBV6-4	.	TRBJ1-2	TGTGCCAGCAGCCCCACCCGGGTTAACTATGGCTACACCTTC	CASSPTRVNYGYTF
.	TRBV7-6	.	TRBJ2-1	TGTGCCAGCAGCTTAGCGGACTATTTCAATGAGCAGTTCTTC	CASSLADYFNEQFF
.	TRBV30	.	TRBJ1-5	TGTGCCTGGAGGGATGATCAGCCCCAGCATTTT	CAWRDDQPQHF
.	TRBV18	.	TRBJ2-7	TGTGCCAGCTCGCCGCATTCCGGGGCTTACGAGCAGTACTTC	CASSPHSGAYEQYF
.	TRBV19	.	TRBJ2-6	TGTGCCAGTAGTCGGACGGACGGCTCTGGGGCCAACGTCCTGACTTTC	CASSRTDGSGANVLTF
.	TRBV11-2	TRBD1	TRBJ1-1	TGTGCCAGCAGCGAATCGACAGGGGGTTTGAACACTGAAGCTTTCTTT	CASSESTGGLNTEAFF
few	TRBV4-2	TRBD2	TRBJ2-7	TGTGCCAGCAGCTATGTTATAGGGACTAGCGGTGGCGAGCAGTACTTC	CASSYVIGTSGGEQYF
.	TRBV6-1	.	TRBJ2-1	TGTGCCAGCAGTGAAGACTACCATGGAATTTACAATGAGCAGTTCTTC	CASSEDYHGIYNEQFF
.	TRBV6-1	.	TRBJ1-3	TGTGCCAGTGATTTGGGTGCTGGAAACACCATATATTTT	CASDLGAGNTIYF
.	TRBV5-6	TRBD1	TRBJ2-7	TGTGCCAGCAGCTCACCGGGACAGGTATCGGACGAGCAGTACTTC	CASSSPGQVSDEQYF
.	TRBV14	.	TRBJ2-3	TGTGCCAGCAGCCGGATGTCGGGGACCGACACAGATACGCAGTATTTT	CASSRMSGTDTDTQYF
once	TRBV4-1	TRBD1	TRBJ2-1	TGCGCCAGCAGCCCAGAGGGTAGACAGGGAAGCAATGAGCAGTTCTTC	CASSPEGRQGSNEQFF
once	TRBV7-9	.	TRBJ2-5	TGTGCCAGCAGCCCCCGAACAGCGACGGAGACCCAGTACTTC	CASSPRTATETQYF
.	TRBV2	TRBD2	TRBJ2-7	TGTGCCAGAGGACTAGCGGGACTCTACGAGCAGTACTTC	CARGLAGLYEQYF